This T cell receptor (beta chain) emerged from a study of CD8 T cells in ankylosing spondylitis. Molecular-barcoded quantitative 5'-RACE produced these TCR beta libraries. TCRdb passed the 5' RACE reads through MiXCR, listing each CDR3 protein once. The sample lists 160,000 or so distinct CDR3 sequences, around a tenth occurring once. This clonotype has only a few counts. The trim removed 6 bases at V and 2 bases at J, leaving 7 bases unmatched. The germline V gene encodes CDR1 SGHTA and CDR2 FQGNSA. The CDR3 has 14 amino acids. The sequenced sample consisted of blood, either unsorted or a sorted T cell fraction (not recorded which). The chain links TRBV7-2 to TRBJ2-7; 7 positions match TRBD2. The receptor's source is a female donor with ankylosing spondylitis or in good health (not recorded which). CDR3 amino acids: CASSSAGPTYEQYF. In DNA form, the CDR3 reads TGTGCCAGCAGTTCAGCGGGGCCCACCTACGAGCAGTACTTC.